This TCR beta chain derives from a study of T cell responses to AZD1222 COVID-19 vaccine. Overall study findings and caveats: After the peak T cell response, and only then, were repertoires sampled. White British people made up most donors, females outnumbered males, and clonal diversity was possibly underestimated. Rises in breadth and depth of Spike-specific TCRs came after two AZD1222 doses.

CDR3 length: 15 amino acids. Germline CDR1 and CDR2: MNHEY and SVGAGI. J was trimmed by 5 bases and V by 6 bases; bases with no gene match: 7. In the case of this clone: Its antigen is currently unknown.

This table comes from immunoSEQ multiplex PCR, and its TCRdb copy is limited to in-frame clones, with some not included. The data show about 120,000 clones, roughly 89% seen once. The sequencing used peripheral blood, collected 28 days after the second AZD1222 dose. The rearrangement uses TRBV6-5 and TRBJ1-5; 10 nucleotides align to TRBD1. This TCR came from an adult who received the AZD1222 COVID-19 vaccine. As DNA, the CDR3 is TGTGCCAGCAGCCCGACAGGGGGCCCCGATCAGCCCCAGCATTTT. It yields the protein CASSPTGGPDQPQHF.